This T cell receptor (beta chain) comes out of a study of PD-1 blockade in mismatch repair-deficient tumors. Study at large: Patients had around 12 mismatch repair-deficient cancer types, all previously treated and progressing.

General study points: Tumor-resident clones, often undetectable pretreatment in blood, expanded then contracted after pembrolizumab.

Profiling relied on immunoSEQ multiplex PCR, and the TCRdb table lists in-frame clones only, not all of them. Here the sample spans under 50,000 clones, 70% to 85% being singletons. Looked up from germline, CDR1 is PRHDT and CDR2 is FYEKMQ (reference sequence). This CDR3 has 14 amino acids. Trimming pared 7 bases from V and 6 bases from J, leaving 18 bases between. About this clone itself: Its antigen is as yet unknown.

PCR or immunohistochemistry showed mismatch repair deficiency in every enrolled patient. Three pembrolizumab responders had their TCRs sequenced. The origin of this receptor is an adult with mismatch repair-deficient cancer. The chain carries TRBV13 and TRBJ1-1; no firm D call. The source material was PBMCs, sampled before pembrolizumab treatment. The CDR3, as DNA: TGTGCCAGCATGAGACTCTCCGGGATGCCTGAAGCTTTCTTT. Translating it yields CASMRLSGMPEAFF.